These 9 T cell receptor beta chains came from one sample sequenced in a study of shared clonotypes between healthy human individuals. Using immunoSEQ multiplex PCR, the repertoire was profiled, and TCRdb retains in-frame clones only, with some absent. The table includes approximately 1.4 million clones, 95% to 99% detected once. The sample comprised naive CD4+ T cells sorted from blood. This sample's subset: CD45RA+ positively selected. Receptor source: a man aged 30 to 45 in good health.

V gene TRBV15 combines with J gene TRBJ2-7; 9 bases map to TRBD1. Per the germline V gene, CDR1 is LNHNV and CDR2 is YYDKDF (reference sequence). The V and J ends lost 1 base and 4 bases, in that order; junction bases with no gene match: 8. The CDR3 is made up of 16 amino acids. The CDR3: CATSRVVGTGTYEQYF. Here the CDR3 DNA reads TGTGCCACCAGCAGAGTGGTTGGGACAGGGACGTACGAGCAGTACTTC. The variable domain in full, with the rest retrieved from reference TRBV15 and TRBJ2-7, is DAMVIQNPRYQVTQFGKPVTLSCSQTLNHNVMYWYQQKSSQAPKLLFHYYDKDFNNEADTPDNFQSRRPNTSFCFLDIRSPGLGDTAMYLCATSRVVGTGTYEQYFGPGTRLTVT.

The CDR3 nucleotides are TGTGCCAGCCGGGACAGGGAGTATCAAGTCAATGAGCAGTTCTTC. It is translated as CASRDREYQVNEQFF. The chain uses TRBV6-1 and TRBJ2-1, with TRBD1 matching over 9 bases. Germline V gives CDR1 MNHNS, CDR2 SASEGT. The J segment lost 6 bases and the V segment lost 8 bases, leaving 11 bases of the junction unmatched. This CDR3 has 15 residues.

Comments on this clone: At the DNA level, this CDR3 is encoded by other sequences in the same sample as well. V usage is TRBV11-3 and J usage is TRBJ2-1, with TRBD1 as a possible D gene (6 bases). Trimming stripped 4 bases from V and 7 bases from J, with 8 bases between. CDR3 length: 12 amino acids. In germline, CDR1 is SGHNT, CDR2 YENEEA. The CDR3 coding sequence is TGTGCCAGCAGCTCCCAGGGGAATGAGCAGTTCTTC. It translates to CASSSQGNEQFF. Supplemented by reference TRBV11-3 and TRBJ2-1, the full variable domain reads EAGVVQSPRYKIIEKKQPVAFWCNPISGHNTLYWYLQNLGQGPELLIRYENEEAVDDSQLPKDRFSAERLKGVDSTLKIQPAELGDSAVYLCASSSQGNEQFFGPGTRLTVL.

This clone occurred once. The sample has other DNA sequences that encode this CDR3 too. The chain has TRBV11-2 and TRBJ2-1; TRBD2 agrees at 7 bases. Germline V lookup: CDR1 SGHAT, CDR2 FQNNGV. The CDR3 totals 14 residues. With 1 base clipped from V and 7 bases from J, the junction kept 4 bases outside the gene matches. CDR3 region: CASSLAGGPNEQFF. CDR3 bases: TGTGCCAGCAGCTTAGCGGGAGGCCCAAATGAGCAGTTCTTC.

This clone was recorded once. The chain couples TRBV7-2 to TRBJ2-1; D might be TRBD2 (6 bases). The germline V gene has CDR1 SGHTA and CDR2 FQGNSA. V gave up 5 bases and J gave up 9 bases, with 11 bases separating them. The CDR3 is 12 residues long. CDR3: CASSTRAGEQFF. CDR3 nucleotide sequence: TGTGCCAGCAGCACGCGAGCGGGTGAGCAGTTCTTC.

The CDR3 DNA follows: TGTGCCAGCAGTAAGAGACAGGATCCCTACGAGCAGTACTTC. Encoded protein: CASSKRQDPYEQYF. The chain combines TRBV5-4 with TRBJ2-7; perhaps TRBD1 as D (6 bases). Trimming took off 5 bases at V and 2 bases at J, with 14 bases between the two ends. From germline, CDR1 is SGHNT and CDR2 YYREEE (reference sequence). CDR3 length equals 14 residues. Complete variable domain (other parts from reference TRBV5-4 and TRBJ2-7): ETGVTQSPTHLIKTRGQQVTLRCSSQSGHNTVSWYQQALGQGPQFIFQYYREEENGRGNFPPRFSGLQFPNYSSELNVNALELDDSALYLCASSKRQDPYEQYFGPGTRLTVT.

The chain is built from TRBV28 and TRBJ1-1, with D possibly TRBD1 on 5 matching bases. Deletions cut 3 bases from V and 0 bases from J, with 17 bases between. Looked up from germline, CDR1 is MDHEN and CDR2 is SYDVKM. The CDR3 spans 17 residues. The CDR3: CASSFPAGTAMNTEAFF. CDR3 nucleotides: TGTGCCAGCAGTTTCCCCGCCGGGACGGCGATGAACACTGAAGCTTTCTTT.

CDR3 nucleotides: TGTGCCAGTAGTAAACTGGGACAGTCCGCGGCTAATGAAAAACTGTTTTTT. This translates into CASSKLGQSAANEKLFF. J is TRBJ1-4 and V is TRBV19; 7 bases are shared with TRBD1. V gave up 4 bases and J gave up 3 bases; unmatched junction bases: 11. The CDR3 is made up of 17 amino acids. CDR1 is LNHDA and CDR2 is SQIVND in the germline V gene (reference sequence).

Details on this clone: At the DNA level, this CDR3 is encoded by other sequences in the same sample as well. The CDR3 DNA is TGTGCCAGCAGTGAAGGGGGCAGGAGGACGAATCAGCCCCAGCATTTT. Its translation: CASSEGGRRTNQPQHF. The chain couples TRBV2 to TRBJ1-5; D may be TRBD1 (5 bases). The germline V gene encodes CDR1 SNHLY and CDR2 FYNNEI. The CDR3 consists of 16 residues. Between the trimmed V and J ends, which lost 1 base and 4 bases, there was a span of 14 bases. The whole variable domain, filled in from reference TRBV2 and TRBJ1-5, reads EPEVTQTPSHQVTQMGQEVILRCVPISNHLYFYWYRQILGQKVEFLVSFYNNEISEKSEIFDDQFSVERPDGSNFTLKIRSTKLEDSAMYFCASSEGGRRTNQPQHFGDGTRLSIL.